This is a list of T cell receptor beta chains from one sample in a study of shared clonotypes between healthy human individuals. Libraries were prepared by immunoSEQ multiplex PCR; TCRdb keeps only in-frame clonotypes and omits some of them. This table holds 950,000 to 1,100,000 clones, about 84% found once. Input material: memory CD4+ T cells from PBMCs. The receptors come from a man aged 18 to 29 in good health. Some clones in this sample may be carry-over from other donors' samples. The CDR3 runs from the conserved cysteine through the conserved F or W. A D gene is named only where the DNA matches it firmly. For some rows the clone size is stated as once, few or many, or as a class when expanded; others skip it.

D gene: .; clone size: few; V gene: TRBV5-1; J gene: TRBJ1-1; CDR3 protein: CASSSGMLNTEAFF; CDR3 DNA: TGCGCCAGCAGCTCAGGGATGTTGAACACTGAAGCTTTCTTT
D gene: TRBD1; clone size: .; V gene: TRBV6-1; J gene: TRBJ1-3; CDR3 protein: CASSVDREATIYF; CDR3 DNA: TGTGCCAGCAGTGTAGACAGGGAGGCCACCATATATTTT
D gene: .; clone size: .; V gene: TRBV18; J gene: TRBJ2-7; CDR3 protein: CASSPVAANYEQYF; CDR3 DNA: TGTGCCAGCTCACCAGTAGCGGCTAACTACGAGCAGTACTTC
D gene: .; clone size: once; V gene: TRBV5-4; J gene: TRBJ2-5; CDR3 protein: CASSLTVQETQYF; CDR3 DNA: TGTGCCAGCAGCTTAACAGTACAAGAGACCCAGTACTTC
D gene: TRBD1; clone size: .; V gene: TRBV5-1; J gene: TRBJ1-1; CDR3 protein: CASSLVGTGGLNTEAFF; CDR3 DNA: TGCGCCAGCAGCTTGGTCGGGACAGGGGGCTTGAACACTGAAGCTTTCTTT
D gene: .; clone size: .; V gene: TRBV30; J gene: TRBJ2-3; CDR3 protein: CAWSVRGTPYTQYF; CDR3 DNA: TGTGCCTGGAGTGTACGAGGGACCCCTTATACGCAGTATTTT
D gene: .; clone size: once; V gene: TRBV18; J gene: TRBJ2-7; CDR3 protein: CASSPVWTSYEQYF; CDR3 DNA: TGTGCCAGCTCACCGGTGTGGACCTCCTACGAGCAGTACTTC
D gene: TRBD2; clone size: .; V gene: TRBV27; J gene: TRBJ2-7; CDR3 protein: CATSTGGFSYEQYF; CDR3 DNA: TGTGCCACCTCCACCGGGGGGTTTTCCTACGAGCAGTACTTC
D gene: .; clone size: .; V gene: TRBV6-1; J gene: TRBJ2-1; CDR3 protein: CASMTISYEQFF; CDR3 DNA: TGTGCCAGCATGACTATCAGCTATGAGCAGTTCTTC
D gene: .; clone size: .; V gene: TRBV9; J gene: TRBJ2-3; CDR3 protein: CASSVGFVNTQYF; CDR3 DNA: TGTGCCAGCAGCGTAGGGTTCGTAAATACGCAGTATTTT
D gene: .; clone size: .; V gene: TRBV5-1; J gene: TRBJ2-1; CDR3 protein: CASSLAGLSGQSEQFF; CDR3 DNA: TGCGCCAGCAGCTTGGCGGGCCTCTCTGGACAGAGTGAGCAGTTCTTC
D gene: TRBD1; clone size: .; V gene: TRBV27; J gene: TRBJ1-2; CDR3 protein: CASRNYGQGGGYTF; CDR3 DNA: TGTGCCAGCAGAAATTACGGACAGGGCGGTGGCTACACCTTC
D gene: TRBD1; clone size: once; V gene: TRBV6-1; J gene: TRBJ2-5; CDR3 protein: CASTLDRGQETQYF; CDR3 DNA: TGTGCCAGCACCCTGGACAGGGGCCAAGAGACCCAGTACTTC
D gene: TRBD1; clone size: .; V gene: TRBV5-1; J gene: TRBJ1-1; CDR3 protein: CASTLGTAQVGAFF; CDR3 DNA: TGCGCCAGCACCCTAGGGACAGCCCAGGTAGGAGCTTTCTTT
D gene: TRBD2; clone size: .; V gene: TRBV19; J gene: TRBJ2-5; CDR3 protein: CASSILAGLGGTQYF; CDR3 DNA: TGTGCCAGTAGTATCCTAGCGGGACTAGGTGGGACCCAGTACTTC
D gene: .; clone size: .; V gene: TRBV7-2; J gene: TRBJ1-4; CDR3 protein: CASGLGMTNEKLFF; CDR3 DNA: TGTGCCAGCGGTCTTGGAATGACTAATGAAAAACTGTTTTTT
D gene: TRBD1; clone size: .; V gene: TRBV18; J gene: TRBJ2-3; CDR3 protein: CASSGTGLSTDTQYF; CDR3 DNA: TGTGCCAGCTCGGGGACAGGGTTGAGCACAGATACGCAGTATTTT
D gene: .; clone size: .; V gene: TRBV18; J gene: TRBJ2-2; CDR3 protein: CASSTAGDGELFF; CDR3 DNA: TGTGCCAGCTCCACGGCAGGGGACGGGGAGCTGTTTTTT
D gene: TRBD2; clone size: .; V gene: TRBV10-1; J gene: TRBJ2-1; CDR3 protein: CASSELAGGPDNEQFF; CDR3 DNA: TGCGCCAGCAGTGAGTTAGCGGGAGGGCCAGATAATGAGCAGTTCTTC
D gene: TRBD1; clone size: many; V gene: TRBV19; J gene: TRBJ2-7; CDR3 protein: CASSWDSQNSYEQYF; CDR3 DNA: TGTGCCAGTAGTTGGGACAGCCAGAACTCCTACGAGCAGTACTTC
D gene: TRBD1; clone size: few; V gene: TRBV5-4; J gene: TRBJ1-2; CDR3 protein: CASSLGQGARFYGYTF; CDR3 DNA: TGTGCCAGCAGCTTGGGACAGGGGGCGCGTTTCTATGGCTACACCTTC
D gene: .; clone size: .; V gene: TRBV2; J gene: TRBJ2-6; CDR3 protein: CAARAGSGANVLTF; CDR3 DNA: TGTGCCGCCAGGGCAGGGAGCGGGGCCAACGTCCTGACTTTC
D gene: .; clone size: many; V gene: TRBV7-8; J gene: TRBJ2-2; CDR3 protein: CASSLVGTTPGELFF; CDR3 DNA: TGTGCCAGCAGCTTAGTCGGGACAACCCCCGGGGAGCTGTTTTTT
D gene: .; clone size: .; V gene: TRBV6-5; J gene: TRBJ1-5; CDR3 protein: CASSGGPQHF; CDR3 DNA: TGTGCCAGCAGCGGCGGTCCCCAGCATTTT
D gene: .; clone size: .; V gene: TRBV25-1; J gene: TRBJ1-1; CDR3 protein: CASSPAQGRNTEAFF; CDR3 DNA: TGTGCCAGCAGTCCGGCACAGGGAAGGAACACTGAAGCTTTCTTT
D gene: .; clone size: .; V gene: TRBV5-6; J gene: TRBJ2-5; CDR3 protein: CASSPGGWQETQYF; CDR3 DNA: TGTGCCAGCAGCCCCGGAGGGTGGCAAGAGACCCAGTACTTC
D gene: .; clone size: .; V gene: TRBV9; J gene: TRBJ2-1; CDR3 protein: CASSAISLVGAEQFF; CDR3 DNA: TGTGCCAGCAGCGCAATTTCGTTGGTCGGCGCTGAGCAGTTCTTC
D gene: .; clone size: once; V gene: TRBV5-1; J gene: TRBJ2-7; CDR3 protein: CASSLANRDNEQYF; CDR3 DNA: TGCGCCAGCAGCCTAGCAAACAGGGACAACGAGCAGTACTTC
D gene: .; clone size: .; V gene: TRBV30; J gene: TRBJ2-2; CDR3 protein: CASQLNTGELFF; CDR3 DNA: TGTGCCTCCCAACTTAACACCGGGGAGCTGTTTTTT
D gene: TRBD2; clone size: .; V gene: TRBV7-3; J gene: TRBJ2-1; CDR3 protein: CASSVGTSGRGRNEQFF; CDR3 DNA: TGTGCCAGCAGCGTCGGGACTAGCGGGAGGGGTCGCAATGAGCAGTTCTTC
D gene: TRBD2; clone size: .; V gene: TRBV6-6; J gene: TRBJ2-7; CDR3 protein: CASQGGGRASGEQYF; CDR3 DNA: TGTGCCTCCCAAGGGGGCGGGAGGGCCTCGGGGGAGCAGTACTTC